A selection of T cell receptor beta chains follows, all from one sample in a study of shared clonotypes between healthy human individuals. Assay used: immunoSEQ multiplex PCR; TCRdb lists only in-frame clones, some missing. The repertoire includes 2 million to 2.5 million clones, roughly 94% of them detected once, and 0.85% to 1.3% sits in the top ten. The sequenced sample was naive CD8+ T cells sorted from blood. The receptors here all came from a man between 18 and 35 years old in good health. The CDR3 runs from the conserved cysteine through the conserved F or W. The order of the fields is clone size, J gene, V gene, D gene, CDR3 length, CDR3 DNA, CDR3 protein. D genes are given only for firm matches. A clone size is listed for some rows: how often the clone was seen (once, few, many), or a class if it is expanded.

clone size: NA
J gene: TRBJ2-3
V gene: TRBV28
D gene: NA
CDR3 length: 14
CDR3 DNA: TGTGCCAGCAGTTTAAGCCGACTAGGGGATACGCAGTATTTT
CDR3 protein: CASSLSRLGDTQYF

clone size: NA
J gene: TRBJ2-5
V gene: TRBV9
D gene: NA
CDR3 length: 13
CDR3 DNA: TGTGCCAGCAGCGGGGACGGAATAGAGACCCAGTACTTC
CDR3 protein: CASSGDGIETQYF

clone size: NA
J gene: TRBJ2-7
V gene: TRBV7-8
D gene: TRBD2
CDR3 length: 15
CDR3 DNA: TGTGCCAGCAGCTTTAGCGGGACTAGCTCCTACGAGCAGTACTTC
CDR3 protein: CASSFSGTSSYEQYF

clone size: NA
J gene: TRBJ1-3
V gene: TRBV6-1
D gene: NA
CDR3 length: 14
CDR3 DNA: TGTGCCAGCAGGGACCCGAGCTCTGGAAACACCATATATTTT
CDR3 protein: CASRDPSSGNTIYF

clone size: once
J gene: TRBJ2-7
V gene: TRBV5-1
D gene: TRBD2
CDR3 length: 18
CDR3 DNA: TGCGCCAGCAGCTGGGGTCCGGGGCTAGCGGGAGGGCCGTACGAGCAGTACTTC
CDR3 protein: CASSWGPGLAGGPYEQYF

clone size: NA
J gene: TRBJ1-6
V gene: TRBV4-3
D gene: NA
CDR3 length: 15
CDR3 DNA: TGCGCCAGCAGCCAACTACAGGGATATAATTCACCCCTCCACTTT
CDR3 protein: CASSQLQGYNSPLHF

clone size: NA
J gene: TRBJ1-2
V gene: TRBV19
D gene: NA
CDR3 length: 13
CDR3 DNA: TGTGCCAGTAGTACCGACAGGATTTTTGGCTACACCTTC
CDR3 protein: CASSTDRIFGYTF

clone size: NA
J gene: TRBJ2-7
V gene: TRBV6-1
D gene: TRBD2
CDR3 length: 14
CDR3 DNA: TGTGCCAGCATTTGGACTAGCGGGAGTTACGAGCAGTACTTC
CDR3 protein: CASIWTSGSYEQYF

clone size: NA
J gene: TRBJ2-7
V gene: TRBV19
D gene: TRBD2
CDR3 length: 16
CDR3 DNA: TGTGCCAGTAGTATTGAAGGGGGACTAGCGGTCTACGAGCAGTACTTC
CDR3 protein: CASSIEGGLAVYEQYF

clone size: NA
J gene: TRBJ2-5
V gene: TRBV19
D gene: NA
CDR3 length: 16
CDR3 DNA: TGTGCCAGTAGTATTTTCTATCTCATAACTCAAGAGACCCAGTACTTC
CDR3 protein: CASSIFYLITQETQYF

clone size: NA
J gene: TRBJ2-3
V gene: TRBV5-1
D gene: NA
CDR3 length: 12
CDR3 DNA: TGCGCCAGCAGCGCAGCCACAGATACGCAGTATTTT
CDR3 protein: CASSAATDTQYF

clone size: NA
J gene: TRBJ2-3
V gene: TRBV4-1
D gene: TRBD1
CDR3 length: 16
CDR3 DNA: TGCGCCAGCAGCCAAGAAGAGGGGGCAGAGACAGATACGCAGTATTTT
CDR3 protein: CASSQEEGAETDTQYF

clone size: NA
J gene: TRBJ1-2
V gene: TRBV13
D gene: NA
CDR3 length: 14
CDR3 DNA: TGTGCCTCACTTAAAGGTCCGGGAAACTATGGCTACACCTTC
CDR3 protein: CASLKGPGNYGYTF

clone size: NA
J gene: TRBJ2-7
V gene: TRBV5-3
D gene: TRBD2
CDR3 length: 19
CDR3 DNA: TGTGCCAGAAGCCTGACAAGGACTAGCGGGGGGCTTAGCTCCTACGAGCAGTACTTC
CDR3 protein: CARSLTRTSGGLSSYEQYF

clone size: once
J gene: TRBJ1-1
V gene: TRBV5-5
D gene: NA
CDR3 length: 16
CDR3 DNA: TGTGCCAGCAGCCTGGAGGGCTGGGGGGCGAACACTGAAGCTTTCTTT
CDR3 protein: CASSLEGWGANTEAFF

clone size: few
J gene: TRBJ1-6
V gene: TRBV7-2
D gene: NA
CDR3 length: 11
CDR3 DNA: TGTGCCAGCAGCTTAAAATCACCCCTCCACTTT
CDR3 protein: CASSLKSPLHF

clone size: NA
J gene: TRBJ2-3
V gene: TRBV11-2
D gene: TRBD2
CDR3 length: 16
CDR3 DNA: TGTGCCAGCAGCCCTGCCAGCGGGGGGATCGCAGATACGCAGTATTTT
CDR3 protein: CASSPASGGIADTQYF

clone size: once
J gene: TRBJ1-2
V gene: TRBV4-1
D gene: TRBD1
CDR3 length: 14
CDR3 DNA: TGCGCCAGCAGCCAAAGACAGGGAATCTATGGCTACACCTTC
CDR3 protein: CASSQRQGIYGYTF

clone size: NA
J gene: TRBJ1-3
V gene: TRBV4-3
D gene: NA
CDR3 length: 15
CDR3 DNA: TGCGCCAGCAGCCAAGATGGAGGGGTCGGAAACACCATATATTTT
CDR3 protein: CASSQDGGVGNTIYF

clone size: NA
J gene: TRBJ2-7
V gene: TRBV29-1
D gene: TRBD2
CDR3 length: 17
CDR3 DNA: TGCAGCGTTCTAGGGACTAGCGGGGTGGCCCCGACCTACGAGCAGTACTTC
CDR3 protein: CSVLGTSGVAPTYEQYF

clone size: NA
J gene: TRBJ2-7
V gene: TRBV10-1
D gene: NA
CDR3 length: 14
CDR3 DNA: TGCGCCAGCAGTGAACCAGGGGCGACCTACGAGCAGTACTTC
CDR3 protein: CASSEPGATYEQYF

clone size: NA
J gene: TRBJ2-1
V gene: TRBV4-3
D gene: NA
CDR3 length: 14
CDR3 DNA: TGCGCCAGCAGTAGGCTGGGATCCGACAATGAGCAGTTCTTC
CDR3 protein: CASSRLGSDNEQFF

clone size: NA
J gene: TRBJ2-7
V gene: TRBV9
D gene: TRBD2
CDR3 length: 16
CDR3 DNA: TGTGCCAGCAGCGTAGGGAGGACTAGCGAATCCTACGAGCAGTACTTC
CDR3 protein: CASSVGRTSESYEQYF

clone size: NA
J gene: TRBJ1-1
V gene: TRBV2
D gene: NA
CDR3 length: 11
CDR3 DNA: TGTGCCAGCAACGAGAACACTGAAGCTTTCTTT
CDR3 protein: CASNENTEAFF

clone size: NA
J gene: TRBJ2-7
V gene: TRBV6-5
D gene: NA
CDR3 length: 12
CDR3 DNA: TGTGCCAGCAGTTACGGGGCCGGCGAGCAGTACTTC
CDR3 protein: CASSYGAGEQYF

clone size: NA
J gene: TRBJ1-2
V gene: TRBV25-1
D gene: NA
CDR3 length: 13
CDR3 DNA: TGTGCCAGCAGTCCTTCGGTTTGGGAAGGCTACACCTTC
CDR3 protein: CASSPSVWEGYTF